A single sample is the source of the 14 T cell receptor beta chains below, sequenced in a study of cytomegalovirus exposure and HLA in healthy donors listed by TCRdb under 2017. The library was generated by the immunoSEQ multiplex PCR assay. For the multiplex PCR, a mixture combining 60 forward primers for TCR Vbeta segments and 13 reverse primers for TCR Jbeta segments was used. TCRdb retrieved this table from immuneACCESS and kept in-frame rearrangements only. Not all clones are present; in checked studies, unresolved V genes account for under half, and no reason is known for the remainder. This sample's table carries 100,000 to 150,000 clones. The leading ten clones occupy 1.5% to 1.9% of the sample. Sequenced sample: PBMCs. The receptors were sampled from a woman in her forties in good health and CMV-seronegative.

V usage is TRBV2 and J usage is TRBJ2-5; maybe TRBD2 (5 bases). Trimming left V 8 bases short and J 2 bases short, with 12 bases between. Germline CDR1 SNHLY, CDR2 FYNNEI. The CDR3 extends over 13 amino acids. CDR3 sequence (DNA): TGTGCCAGCGAAGAGGGAGAGCAAGAGACCCAGTACTTC. Its translation: CASEEGEQETQYF.

The chain employs TRBV5-1 and TRBJ1-1; a possible D gene is TRBD1 (5 bases). This CDR3 contains 15 residues. With 0 bases removed from V and 0 bases from J, the gap between germline ends came to 9 bases. The germline gives CDR1 SGHRS, CDR2 YFSETQ. CDR3 sequence (DNA): TGCGCCAGCAGCTTGGCGCAGGGCTTGAACACTGAAGCTTTCTTT. This codes for CASSLAQGLNTEAFF.

The V call is TRBV7-2, the J call TRBJ2-7; D is perhaps TRBD1 (5 bases). The CDR3 is 16 amino acids. Between the trimmed V and J ends, which lost 0 bases and 2 bases, there was a span of 14 bases. Germline assignment: CDR1 SGHTA and CDR2 FQGNSA. In DNA, the CDR3 is TGTGCCAGCAGCTTAGCGAGGCAGGGCAGGACCTACGAGCAGTACTTC. Encoded protein: CASSLARQGRTYEQYF.

V usage is TRBV18 and J usage is TRBJ2-7; 9 positions agree with TRBD1. J lost 2 bases, V lost 5 bases, and 4 bases had no gene match. Per the germline V gene, CDR1 is KGHSH and CDR2 is LQKENI. This CDR3 contains 14 residues. CDR3 nucleotides: TGTGCCAGCTCATCACGGACAGGGGCCTACGAGCAGTACGTC. This sequence encodes CASSSRTGAYEQYV.

The V call is TRBV2, the J call TRBJ1-1; D not resolved. CDR1 SNHLY and CDR2 FYNNEI come from the germline V gene. V was trimmed by 5 bases and J by 7 bases, leaving 5 bases between them. The CDR3 runs to 10 residues. The CDR3, as DNA: TGTGCCAGCAGTTCCGGTGAAGCTTTCTTT. Translating gives CASSSGEAFF.

The chain uses TRBV7-8 and TRBJ1-3; a weak D match, TRBD1 (5 bases). The CDR3 totals 14 residues. CDR1 SGHVS and CDR2 FQNEAQ come from the germline V gene. V gave up 1 base and J gave up 4 bases, with 8 bases separating them. CDR3: CASSLVDRGNTIYF. CDR3 DNA: TGTGCCAGCAGCTTAGTCGACAGAGGAAACACCATATATTTT.

The chain recombines TRBV28 with TRBJ1-1; 8 nucleotides agree with TRBD1. J lost 4 bases, V lost 3 bases, and 7 bases had no gene match. Germline values: CDR1 MDHEN, CDR2 SYDVKM. The CDR3 totals 15 residues. CDR3 sequence reads: CASSFWRTGSTEAFF. The CDR3 coding sequence is TGTGCCAGCAGTTTTTGGCGGACAGGGTCCACTGAAGCTTTCTTT.

The CDR3 protein is CASSVGGSPKGNEQFF. The CDR3 DNA sequence: TGTGCCAGCAGCGTAGGGGGATCTCCCAAGGGGAATGAGCAGTTCTTC. The chain joins TRBV9 to TRBJ2-1, with a tentative D call TRBD1 (5 bases). This CDR3 contains 16 residues. CDR1 SGDLS and CDR2 YYNGEE come from the germline V gene. V gave up 0 bases and J gave up 7 bases, with 17 bases separating them. Full variable domain (missing parts from reference TRBV9 and TRBJ2-1): DSGVTQTPKHLITATGQRVTLRCSPRSGDLSVYWYQQSLDQGLQFLIQYYNGEERAKGNILERFSAQQFPDLHSELNLSSLELGDSALYFCASSVGGSPKGNEQFFGPGTRLTVL.

The J gene is TRBJ2-1, the V gene TRBV6-1; D might be TRBD1 (5 bases). The ends were cut back, 5 bases at V and 4 bases at J, with 12 bases in the middle. CDR1 is MNHNS and CDR2 is SASEGT in the germline V gene. This CDR3 is 14 amino acids long. The CDR3 sequence: CASSRQKSYNEQFF. The CDR3 nucleotides are TGTGCCAGCAGTCGACAGAAGAGTTACAATGAGCAGTTCTTC.

The gene calls are TRBV19 and TRBJ1-1; D gene uncertain. V gave up 6 bases and J gave up 0 bases, with 8 bases separating them. CDR1 LNHDA and CDR2 SQIVND come from the germline V gene (reference sequence). CDR3 length: 13 amino acids. In nucleotides, the CDR3 is TGTGCCAGTAGCACGGTTTTGAACACTGAAGCTTTCTTT. Translation: CASSTVLNTEAFF.

The genes are TRBV19 and TRBJ1-2; D not certain. V was cut by 8 bases and J by 8 bases, with 24 bases left in between. The CDR3 consists of 15 residues. Germline values: CDR1 LNHDA, CDR2 SQIVND (reference sequence). The CDR3 loop is CASSLRAPEGGGYTF. The CDR3 bases are TGTGCCAGTTCCCTGAGAGCCCCTGAGGGTGGAGGCTACACCTTC.

The V call is TRBV19, the J call TRBJ2-7, with 9 bases that match TRBD1. CDR1 is LNHDA, CDR2 SQIVND, per germline (reference sequence). Germline trimming cut 5 bases from V and 2 bases from J; bases unmatched to any gene: 7. The CDR3 covers 15 residues. The CDR3 nucleotides are TGTGCCAGTAGTGCGACAGGGGGTGGCCCCTACGAGCAGTACTTC. Its protein product is CASSATGGGPYEQYF. Complete variable domain (other parts from reference TRBV19 and TRBJ2-7): DGGITQSPKYLFRKEGQNVTLSCEQNLNHDAMYWYRQDPGQGLRLIYYSQIVNDFQKGDIAEGYSVSREKKESFPLTVTSAQKNPTAFYLCASSATGGGPYEQYFGPGTRLTVT.

The V and J genes are TRBV28 and TRBJ1-5, with D tentatively TRBD1 (5 bases). The CDR3 is 15 residues long. Germline assignment: CDR1 MDHEN and CDR2 SYDVKM. V shed 4 bases and J shed 3 bases, with 13 bases lying between them. The CDR3 DNA reads TGTGCCAGCAGTTCCAGTGGGGGGAACAATCAGCCCCAGCATTTT. It yields the protein CASSSSGGNNQPQHF.

The CDR3 sequence is CASSRPGQMDRGNTGELFF. In DNA form, the CDR3 reads TGCGCCAGCAGTCGTCCGGGGCAGATGGACAGGGGGAACACCGGGGAGCTGTTTTTT. The chain recombines TRBV23-1 with TRBJ2-2, with 9 bases fitting TRBD1. TRBV23-1 is an ORF for which the function is uncertain. The CDR3 is 19 amino acids. V shed 4 bases, J shed 1 base, and the junction held 13 bases outside the gene matches.